What follows is one T cell receptor (beta chain) and its context. Other DNA sequences of this sample code for an identical CDR3. The data belong to a study of shared clonotypes between healthy human individuals. The V gene's germline CDR1 is SEHNR and CDR2 FQNEAQ (reference sequence). V was trimmed by 1 base and J by 2 bases, leaving 5 bases between them. This CDR3 contains 14 residues. Naive CD8 cells were CD45RO-negative, positively selected for CCR7, excluding terminally differentiated effector memory CD45RA+ cells. Profiling relied on immunoSEQ multiplex PCR, and the TCRdb table lists in-frame clones only, not all of them. This repertoire shows around 1,900,000 clones, just over 90% found once; its top ten account for approximately 1.6%.

Sequencing used naive CD8+ T cells from PBMCs. The clonotype originates from a man between 18 and 35 years old in good health. Some clones in this sample may be carry-over from other donors' samples. This chain joins TRBV7-9 and TRBJ1-4; no clear D gene. CDR3 sequence: CASSLVGTNEKLFF. In DNA form, the CDR3 reads TGTGCCAGCAGCTTAGTGGGGACTAATGAAAAACTGTTTTTT.